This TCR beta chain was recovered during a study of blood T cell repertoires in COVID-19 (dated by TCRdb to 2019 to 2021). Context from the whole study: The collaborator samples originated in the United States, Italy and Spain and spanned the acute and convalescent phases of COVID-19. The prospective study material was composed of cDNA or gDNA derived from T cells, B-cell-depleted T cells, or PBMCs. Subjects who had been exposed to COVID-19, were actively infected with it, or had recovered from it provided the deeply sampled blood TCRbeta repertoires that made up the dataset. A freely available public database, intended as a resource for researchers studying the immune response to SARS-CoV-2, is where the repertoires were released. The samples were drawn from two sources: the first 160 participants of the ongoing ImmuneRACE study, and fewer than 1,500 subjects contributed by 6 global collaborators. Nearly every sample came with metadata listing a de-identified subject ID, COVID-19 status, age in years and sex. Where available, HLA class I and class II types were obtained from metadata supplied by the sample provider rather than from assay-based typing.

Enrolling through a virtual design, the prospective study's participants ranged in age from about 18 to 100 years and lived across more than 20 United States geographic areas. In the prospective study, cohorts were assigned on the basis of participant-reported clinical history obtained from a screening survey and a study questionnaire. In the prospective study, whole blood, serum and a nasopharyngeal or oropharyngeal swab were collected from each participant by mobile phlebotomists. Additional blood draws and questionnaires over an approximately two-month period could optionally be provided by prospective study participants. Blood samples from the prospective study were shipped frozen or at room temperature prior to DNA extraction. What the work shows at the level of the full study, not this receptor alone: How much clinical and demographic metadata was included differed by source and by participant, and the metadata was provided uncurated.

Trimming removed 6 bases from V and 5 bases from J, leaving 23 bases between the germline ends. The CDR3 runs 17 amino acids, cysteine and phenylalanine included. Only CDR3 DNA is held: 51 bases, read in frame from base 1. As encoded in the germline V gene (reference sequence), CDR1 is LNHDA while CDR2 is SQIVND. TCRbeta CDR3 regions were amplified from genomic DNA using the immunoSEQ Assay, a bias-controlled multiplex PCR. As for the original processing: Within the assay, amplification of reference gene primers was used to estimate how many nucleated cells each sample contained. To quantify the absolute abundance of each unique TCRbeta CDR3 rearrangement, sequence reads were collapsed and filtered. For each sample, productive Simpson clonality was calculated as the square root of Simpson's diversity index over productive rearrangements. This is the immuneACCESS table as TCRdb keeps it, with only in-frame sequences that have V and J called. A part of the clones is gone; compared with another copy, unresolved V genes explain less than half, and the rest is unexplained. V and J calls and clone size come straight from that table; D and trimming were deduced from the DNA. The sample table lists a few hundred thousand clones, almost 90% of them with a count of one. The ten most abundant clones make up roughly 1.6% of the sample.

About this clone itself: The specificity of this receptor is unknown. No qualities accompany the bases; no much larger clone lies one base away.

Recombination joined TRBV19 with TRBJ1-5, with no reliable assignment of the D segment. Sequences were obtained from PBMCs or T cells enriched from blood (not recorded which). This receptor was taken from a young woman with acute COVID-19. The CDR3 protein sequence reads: CASSVRPTLITDQPQHF. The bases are TGTGCCAGTAGCGTCAGACCCACATTAATCACAGATCAGCCCCAGCATTTT.